This is a list of T cell receptor beta chains from one sample in a study of CD8 T cells in ankylosing spondylitis. In TCRdb, the 5' RACE reads were re-called with MiXCR into one record per CDR3 protein. The table includes 340,000 or so distinct CDR3 sequences, approximately 15% detected once. Sample: blood, either unsorted or a sorted T cell fraction (not recorded which). These receptor sequences come from a male donor with ankylosing spondylitis or in good health (not recorded which). CDR3s include the opening cysteine and the closing phenylalanine or tryptophan. D genes are given only for firm matches. Clone size is not always given. Where it is, it says once, few, many or a class for expanded clones.

j_call d_call clone_size v_call cdr3_nt cdr3_aa
TRBJ2-7 . . TRBV4-2 TGTGCCAGCAGCCGCGACTTCTCCTACGAGCAGTACTTC CASSRDFSYEQYF
TRBJ1-4 . . TRBV10-3 TGTGCCATCAGTGCCACGGGTTCTAATGAAAAACTGTTTTTT CAISATGSNEKLFF
TRBJ2-3 . . TRBV5-1 TGCGCCAGCAGCTTGGGCAGGGGCGCAAGGGCAGATACGCAGTATTTT CASSLGRGARADTQYF
TRBJ2-3 . many TRBV12-3/TRBV12-4 TGTGCCAGCAGTTCACCGGGGAGAGATACGCAGTATTTT CASSSPGRDTQYF
TRBJ1-1 . few TRBV20-1 TGCAGTACTAACTACGGTGTGAACACTGAAGCTTTCTTT CSTNYGVNTEAFF
TRBJ1-3 . many TRBV6-1 TGTGCCAGCGGAAGGGGCTCTGGAAACACCATATATTTT CASGRGSGNTIYF
TRBJ1-1 . many TRBV29-1 TGCAGCGTCGCGAAGGGGCCAGGGAGAACTGAAGCTTTCTTT CSVAKGPGRTEAFF
TRBJ2-2 . . TRBV5-6 TGTGCCAGCGGCCCCGGGAACACCGGGGAGCTGTTTTTT CASGPGNTGELFF
TRBJ1-1 . few TRBV3-1 TGTGCCAGCAGCCAGGGCCCCCCAGGGGAAGCTTTCTTT CASSQGPPGEAFF
TRBJ2-3 . few TRBV5-6 TGTGCCAGCAGCTTGGCCGTCTCAGCAGATACGCAGTATTTT CASSLAVSADTQYF
TRBJ2-1 TRBD2 . TRBV5-1 TGCGCCAGCAGCTTGGAAGACGGGAGGGGTGAGCAGTTCTTC CASSLEDGRGEQFF
TRBJ1-3 . few TRBV5-5 TGTGCCAGCAGCCGGGACAACTCTGGAAACACCATATATTTT CASSRDNSGNTIYF
TRBJ1-1 . many TRBV4-1 TGCGCCAGCAGCCCTACGGGGCGGCGGACTGAAGCTTTCTTT CASSPTGRRTEAFF
TRBJ1-2 TRBD1 . TRBV7-9 TGTGCCAGCAGCTTCGGGACAGGGGAATACTATGGCTACACCTTC CASSFGTGEYYGYTF
TRBJ2-1 . many TRBV7-9 TGTGGACCGGGGCCCTCCTACAATGAGCAGTTCTTC CGPGPSYNEQFF
TRBJ2-4 TRBD1 few TRBV5-1 TGCGCCAGCAGCCCGGGACAGACACTAGCCAAAAACATTCAGTACTTC CASSPGQTLAKNIQYF
TRBJ1-3 . few TRBV20-1 TGCAGTGCTAGAGAGGTCGCTGGAAACACCATATATTTT CSAREVAGNTIYF
TRBJ2-2 TRBD1 few TRBV7-2 TGTGCCAGCAGCTTATCCAGGGGGTACGGGGAGCTGTTTTTT CASSLSRGYGELFF
TRBJ2-3 . many TRBV10-3 TGTGCCATCAGTGAGTCCGGAGGGGTAGATACGCAGTATTTT CAISESGGVDTQYF
TRBJ2-1 TRBD2 . TRBV5-1 TGCGCCAGCAGCTTGGACCTAGCGGCCTACAATGAGCAGTTCTTC CASSLDLAAYNEQFF
TRBJ2-4 TRBD2 . TRBV7-8 TGTGCCAGCAGCCCTAGGGCAGCGGGGGGGCCGATCAAAAACATTCAGTACTTC CASSPRAAGGPIKNIQYF
TRBJ2-5 . . TRBV20-1 TGCAGCGCCAAGGGGTCCGGGGAGACCCAGTACTTC CSAKGSGETQYF
TRBJ2-5 TRBD1 few TRBV5-1 TGCGCCAGCAGCGCAGCCGACGGGACAGTCCGTCTAGAGACCCAGTACTTC CASSAADGTVRLETQYF
TRBJ2-1 TRBD1 . TRBV29-1 TGCAGCGTTGAAGGCGTACGGACAGGGCAGTTCTACAATGAGCAGTTCTTC CSVEGVRTGQFYNEQFF
TRBJ2-1 TRBD2 few TRBV3-1 TGTGCCAGCAGCCAAGACCGCGGGAGGGTCTACAATGAGCAGTTCTTC CASSQDRGRVYNEQFF
TRBJ1-4 . . TRBV11-3 TGTGCCAGCAGCGCCCGGGACACGTATAATGAAAAACTGTTTTTT CASSARDTYNEKLFF
TRBJ2-1 TRBD1 few TRBV5-1 TGCGCCAGCAGCTTTGGGACAGCCTACAATGAGCAGTTCTTC CASSFGTAYNEQFF
TRBJ1-2 . few TRBV24-1 TGTGCCACCAGTAGGTCGCAGAAGAGCACCTTC CATSRSQKSTF
TRBJ2-6 TRBD2 . TRBV6-1 TGTGCCAGCAGCCGGGGGGGAACTTCGCCTGGAAACGTCCTGACTTTC CASSRGGTSPGNVLTF
TRBJ2-7 . . TRBV20-1 TGCAGTGCCCGGAGTGACTCCTACGAGCAGTACTTC CSARSDSYEQYF
TRBJ2-2 TRBD1 . TRBV12-3/TRBV12-4 TGTGCCAGCAGACCTGGGACAGCTCTTAGTACCGGGGAGCTGTTTTTT CASRPGTALSTGELFF
TRBJ2-1 TRBD2 many TRBV14 TGTGCCAGCAGCCAATTGTCCCGGGCTAGCGGGAGAGGAAATGAGCAGTTCTTC CASSQLSRASGRGNEQFF
TRBJ2-3 TRBD2 . TRBV7-2 TGTGCCAGCAGCTTAGAGGTAGCGGGGGGCACAGATACGCAGTATTTT CASSLEVAGGTDTQYF
TRBJ2-2 . . TRBV6-5 TGTGCCAGCAGTTACTCAGGATCTCACACCGGGGAGCTGTTTTTT CASSYSGSHTGELFF
TRBJ2-1 . once TRBV20-1 TGCAGTGCGCTCCGGGGTGGGGGGAGCTCCTACAATGAGCAGTTCTTC CSALRGGGSSYNEQFF
TRBJ2-7 . few TRBV18 TGTGCCAGCTCACCCCAACCGGGACAAAGCGAGCAGTACTTC CASSPQPGQSEQYF
TRBJ1-1 . . TRBV2 TGTGCCAGCGGACACCTCCAGCGGGCTTTCTTT CASGHLQRAFF
TRBJ2-7 . few TRBV7-2 TGTGCCAGCAGCTTAGCTGGCAGCTGGAGCTCCTACGAGCAGTACTTC CASSLAGSWSSYEQYF
TRBJ2-7 . . TRBV5-1 TGCGCCAGCAGCTACAGGACGGGAACCTACGAGCAGTACTTC CASSYRTGTYEQYF
TRBJ1-1 TRBD1 few TRBV29-1 TGCAGCGCAGTACAGGGGACGAACACTGAAGCTTTCTTT CSAVQGTNTEAFF
TRBJ1-1 TRBD1 . TRBV3-1 TGTGCCAGCAGCCCCCTCCGGACAGGACCTAATGAAGCTTTCTTT CASSPLRTGPNEAFF
TRBJ2-1 TRBD2 . TRBV3-1 TGTGCCAGCAGCCAGATGACTAGCGGGGCCCTCGGGGCGTTCTTC CASSQMTSGALGAFF
TRBJ2-6 TRBD1 . TRBV5-6 TGTGCCAGCAGCACCCGGACAGGGGGCGATGGGGCCAACGTCCTGACTTTC CASSTRTGGDGANVLTF
TRBJ2-7 . . TRBV9 TGTGCCACCCCGGGCCCCAACTACGAGCAGTACTTC CATPGPNYEQYF
TRBJ1-2 . few TRBV30 TGTGCCTGGGATAGCAACGGCAACTATGGCTACACCTTC CAWDSNGNYGYTF
TRBJ1-2 . few TRBV19 TGTGCCAGTGCCACCACTGGGGGCCTGGGCTATGGCTACACCTTC CASATTGGLGYGYTF
TRBJ2-1 . many TRBV20-1 TGCAGTGTCGGACAGATGGTGTACAATGAGCAGTTCTTC CSVGQMVYNEQFF